The entry that follows covers one T cell receptor (beta chain) sequence. Its cognate antigen is unknown. Thyroid surgery had not been preceded by any treatment in any patient. CDR3 length equals 13 residues. V lost 6 bases to trimming and J lost 4 bases, with 15 bases between them. Germline V gene data show CDR1 as DFQATT and CDR2 as SNEGSKA (reference sequence). This sample was taken from a study of metastatic and nonmetastatic thyroid tumors. On the study more broadly: Malignant and benign thyroid patients had repertoires compared in peripheral blood and tumor or nodule tissue. Study-wide points: Reported TCR beta diversity, measured in blood and tumor, was significantly higher for malignant thyroid tumors than for benign nodules.

TCRdb re-called clones via MiXCR from the PCR reads. The repertoire holds 39,000 or so clones, over 40% seen once, with roughly a quarter in the top ten. The sample comprised tumor tissue. The source is a male donor with papillary thyroid cancer or a benign thyroid nodule (not recorded which). Some clones in this sample may be carry-over from other donors' samples. The chain is built from TRBV20-1 and TRBJ1-2; perhaps TRBD1 as D (6 bases). CDR3 nucleotide sequence: TGCAGTGCCCTCCCACAGGGATCCTATGGCTACACCTTC. Residues: CSALPQGSYGYTF.